This T cell receptor (beta chain) stems from a study of blood T cell repertoires in COVID-19. Looking at the study overall: The analysed material was cDNA or gDNA that came from T cells, B-cell-depleted T cells, or PBMCs.

TCRdb's copy holds only in-frame clones and misses some; the assay was immunoSEQ multiplex PCR. Among 100,000 or so clones listed, 90% to 95% were seen once. The sequence came from a man in his forties or fifties with active COVID-19. The sequenced sample consisted of peripheral blood.

DNA for the CDR3: TGTGCCAGCAGCTTAGTTGCCGGAGGGGAGCCCCAGCATTTT. The encoded protein is CASSLVAGGEPQHF. The chain recombines TRBV11-2 with TRBJ1-5; TRBD1 is a possible D gene (5 bases). Looked up from germline, CDR1 is SGHAT and CDR2 is FQNNGV. The CDR3 extends over 14 amino acids. V was pared by 1 base and J by 8 bases, with 12 bases between.